This paragraph reports one TCR beta chain. Its antigen specificity is not known. There are no base qualities to consult, and no much larger clone falls within one base. Libraries were built with the immunoSEQ multiplex PCR assay. TCRdb retrieved this table from immuneACCESS and kept in-frame rearrangements only. Not all clones are present; in checked studies, unresolved V genes account for under half, and no reason is known for the remainder. In all, the sample holds around 53,000 clones, and 86% of those were seen once. 5.6% of the sample is taken by the ten largest. This entry is derived from a study of technical replicates of blood from four donors (dated by TCRdb to the late 2010s). The CDR3 holds 16 amino acids from the cysteine to the phenylalanine. This entry keeps only the CDR3 DNA: 48 bases, framed from base 1. The germline V gene encodes CDR1 MRHNA and CDR2 SNTAGT. V loses 5 bases at its end and J loses 5 bases; junction bases beyond the gene matches: 10.

This TCR derives from a human donor in good health. Some clones in this sample may be carry-over from other donors' samples. The chain was built from TRBV6-4 and TRBJ2-2; 8 bases in the middle match TRBD2. Sequencing used PBMCs. The DNA reads as follows: TGTGCCAGCAGTCCAACGGGGGGGCTGGAGACCGGGGAGCTGTTTTTT. Its product reads: CASSPTGGLETGELFF.